This TCR beta chain was identified in a study of T cell repertoires in aging, cancer and after chemotherapy. About the study: Glioblastoma patients receiving temozolomide-based therapy gave paired samples before and after chemotherapy.

Trimming pared 5 bases from V and 9 bases from J, leaving 17 bases between. Germline V lookup: CDR1 SGHTA, CDR2 FQGTGA. CDR3 length: 15 amino acids. Study results and limitations: The repertoire data cannot show anything about immunological memory following chemotherapy. Age-matched healthy donors had significantly more diverse, less clonal blood TCR repertoires than untreated cancer patients.

As for this clonotype: Its antigen is not identified.

Peripheral blood genomic DNA, not sorted cells or RNA, was the template. TRB rearrangements spanning V, D and J were amplified using mixed TRB-A/B primers. MiXCR, applied by TCRdb to the multiplex PCR reads, yields one record per CDR3 protein. The data contain approximately 5,300 distinct CDR3 sequences, 25% to 30% of them singletons. The receptor's source is a human donor with a solid tumor. This chain links TRBV7-3 with TRBJ1-6, with D tentatively TRBD1 (5 bases). Sequencing was carried out using blood. The CDR3 loop reads CASSQKGAGGSPLHF. Here the CDR3 DNA reads TGTGCCAGCAGCCAAAAAGGGGCCGGGGGTTCACCCCTCCACTTT.